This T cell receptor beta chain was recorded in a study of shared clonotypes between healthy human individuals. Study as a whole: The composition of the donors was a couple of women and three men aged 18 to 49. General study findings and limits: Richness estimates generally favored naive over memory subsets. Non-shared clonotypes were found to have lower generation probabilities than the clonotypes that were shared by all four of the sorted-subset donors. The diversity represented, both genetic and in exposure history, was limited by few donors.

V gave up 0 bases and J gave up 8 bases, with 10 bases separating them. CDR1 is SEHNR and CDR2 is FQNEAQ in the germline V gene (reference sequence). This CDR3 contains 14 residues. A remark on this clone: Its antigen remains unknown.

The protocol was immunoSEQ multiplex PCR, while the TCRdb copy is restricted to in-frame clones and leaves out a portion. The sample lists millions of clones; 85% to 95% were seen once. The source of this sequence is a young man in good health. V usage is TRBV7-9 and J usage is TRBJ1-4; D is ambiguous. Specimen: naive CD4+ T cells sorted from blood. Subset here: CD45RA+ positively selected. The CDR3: CASSLARAEEKLFF. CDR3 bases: TGTGCCAGCAGCTTAGCGAGGGCCGAGGAAAAACTGTTTTTT.